The clone carrying this T cell receptor beta chain was found a few times. Germline V lookup: CDR1 LGHNA, CDR2 YNFKEQ. The trim removed 4 bases at V and 3 bases at J, leaving 16 bases unmatched. The CDR3 has 18 amino acids. Some clones are missing from TCRdb's copy, which holds only in-frame ones; the method was immunoSEQ multiplex PCR. The repertoire consists of roughly 250,000 clones, with around 86% occurring once and the leading ten covering roughly 1.6%. Participant-given clinical history determined each cohort assignment. Cohort 3 recovery required two negative PCRs, clearance, or symptom resolution. These data originate in a study of blood T cell repertoires in COVID-19. Study in general: The United States, Italy and Spain provided the acute and convalescent COVID-19 samples.

The rearrangement uses TRBV4-2 and TRBJ2-5, with 8 bases aligning to TRBD2. The TCR comes from a woman aged 50 to 65 who had recovered from COVID-19. Input material: PBMCs or T cells enriched from blood (not recorded which). Here the CDR3 reads CASSRGSGSIGAEETQYF. DNA for the CDR3: TGTGCCAGCAGCCGCGGGAGCGGGAGCATCGGGGCGGAAGAGACCCAGTACTTC.